Listed below are T cell receptor beta chains from one sample, sequenced in a study of T cells in localized non-small cell lung cancer. Measured with immunoSEQ multiplex PCR; TCRdb has only the in-frame clones, and not every one. There are 40,000 to 60,000 clones in the sample; about four fifths occur only once, and about 15% lies in the top ten. This material consisted of peripheral blood mononuclear cells, taken before any cancer treatment. Receptors were obtained from a man aged 40 to 70 with stage III lung adenocarcinoma. Both conserved end residues are part of each CDR3. A D gene is named only where the DNA matches it firmly. The size entry is marked missing in some rows and otherwise reads once, few, many or a size class.

TRBV5-1	TRBJ2-5	.	.	15	TGCGCCAGCAGCTTGTCAGGGACGGGACAAGAGACCCAGTACTTC	CASSLSGTGQETQYF
TRBV7-2	TRBJ2-5	.	.	14	TGTGCCAGCAGCTTTGATCGGGTCTTGAAGACCCAGTACTTC	CASSFDRVLKTQYF
TRBV7-7	TRBJ2-3	.	.	15	TGTGCCAGCAGCTTAGCGGGGGGCGACACAGATACGCAGTATTTT	CASSLAGGDTDTQYF
TRBV10-3	TRBJ2-5	.	.	18	TGTGCCATCAGTGAGTCTGGAGTGAGTGTTGGGGGGTCGGAGACCCAGTACTTC	CAISESGVSVGGSETQYF
TRBV5-1	TRBJ1-3	.	.	18	TGCGCCAGCAGCTTGGGGGCAGGGATCCTTAGCTCTGGAAACACCATATATTTT	CASSLGAGILSSGNTIYF
TRBV10-3	TRBJ2-3	few	.	13	TGTGCCATCCCCACCATGGGCGGGGATACGCAGTATTTT	CAIPTMGGDTQYF
TRBV7-8	TRBJ2-2	.	.	16	TGTGCCAGCAGCTTGGAGACAGCATCGAACACCGGGGAGCTGTTTTTT	CASSLETASNTGELFF
TRBV19	TRBJ2-5	.	.	11	TGTGCCAGTAGTAAGTTTGAGACCCAGTACTTC	CASSKFETQYF
TRBV6-6	TRBJ1-1	.	.	13	TGTGCCAGCCTCGGGGGGCGGAACACTGAAGCTTTCTTT	CASLGGRNTEAFF
TRBV28	TRBJ2-3	.	.	15	TGTGCCAGCATCTCATTGCGGAAGAGGGAAGATACGCAGTATTTT	CASISLRKREDTQYF
TRBV2	TRBJ2-3	.	.	12	TGTGCCAGCAGTGAAGATGTAGATACGCAGTATTTT	CASSEDVDTQYF
TRBV11-3	TRBJ2-1	.	.	15	TGTGCCAGCAGCTTAGGGGACGTCTATAACAATGAGCAGTTCTTC	CASSLGDVYNNEQFF
TRBV18	TRBJ1-5	.	.	15	TGTGCCAGCTCACCCGGGACGGCTCCCAATCAGCCCCAGCATTTT	CASSPGTAPNQPQHF
TRBV19	TRBJ2-3	.	.	16	TGTGCCAGTAGTATAGATCACGGAACTGACACAGATACGCAGTATTTT	CASSIDHGTDTDTQYF
TRBV5-1	TRBJ1-2	.	.	14	TGCGCCAGCAGCTCCGGAGGGGGGTCCGATGGCTACACCTTC	CASSSGGGSDGYTF
TRBV5-1	TRBJ2-2	.	.	14	TGCGCCAGCAGCTTTTCGGAGAACACCGGGGAGCTGTTTTTT	CASSFSENTGELFF
TRBV5-4	TRBJ2-7	.	.	16	TGTGCCAGCAGCTTCCGAGGAGAAAGGAACCCCTACGAGCAGTACTTC	CASSFRGERNPYEQYF
TRBV11-2	TRBJ2-1	.	TRBD1	15	TGTGCCAGCAGCTTCCGACAGGGGGGGAACAATGAGCAGTTCTTC	CASSFRQGGNNEQFF
TRBV27	TRBJ2-5	.	.	16	TGTGCCAGCAGTCACCGTGGGGCTAGCCGACAAGAGACCCAGTACTTC	CASSHRGASRQETQYF
TRBV5-1	TRBJ1-1	.	.	14	TGCGCCAGCAGCTTGGACGGGACGAACACTGAAGCTTTCTTT	CASSLDGTNTEAFF
TRBV6-5	TRBJ2-5	.	TRBD2	15	TGTGCCAGCAGTAAGCTAGCGGGGGGAGGTGAGACCCAGTACTTC	CASSKLAGGGETQYF
TRBV6-6	TRBJ1-5	once	.	15	TGTGCCAGCAGTTACACTAGGGGCAGCAATCAGCCCCAGCATTTT	CASSYTRGSNQPQHF
TRBV14	TRBJ1-6	.	TRBD1	16	TGTGCCAGCAGCCAAGGCTCGACAGGGGATAATTCACCCCTCCACTTT	CASSQGSTGDNSPLHF
TRBV5-3	TRBJ1-1	.	.	13	TGTGCCAGCAGCCCTGGACAGAACACTGAAGCTTTCTTT	CASSPGQNTEAFF
TRBV2	TRBJ1-3	.	TRBD1	15	TGTGCCAGCAGTCAGAACAGGGGCTCTGGAAACACCATATATTTT	CASSQNRGSGNTIYF
TRBV2	TRBJ2-7	.	.	14	TGTGCCAGCAGTGAAGAGGCAGCCAACTACGAGCAGTACTTC	CASSEEAANYEQYF
TRBV5-4	TRBJ1-6	few	.	12	TGTGCCAGCAGCCGGGACTCGGCACCCCTCCACTTT	CASSRDSAPLHF
TRBV12-5	TRBJ2-7	.	.	14	TGTGCTAGTGGTTTGGCGCCGACTGTGTACGAGCAGTACTTC	CASGLAPTVYEQYF
TRBV30	TRBJ1-6	.	.	18	TGTGCCTGGAGAGCCCGAGGGGGGGTGTTCCGCTATAATTCACCCCTCCACTTT	CAWRARGGVFRYNSPLHF
TRBV7-9	TRBJ1-2	.	.	15	TGTGCCAGCAGCTTAGCGAAGACACTCGACTATGGCTACACCTTC	CASSLAKTLDYGYTF
TRBV5-1	TRBJ2-1	.	.	15	TGCGCCAGCAGCTTTTCAGGGGTATCCTACAATGAGCAGTTCTTC	CASSFSGVSYNEQFF
TRBV10-3	TRBJ2-5	few	.	10	TGTGCCAGCAAAGGGGAGACCCAGTACTTC	CASKGETQYF
TRBV29-1	TRBJ2-6	.	.	13	TGCAGCGTTCGCAGCTCTGGGGCCAACGTCCTGACTTTC	CSVRSSGANVLTF
TRBV6-5	TRBJ1-3	.	TRBD1	15	TGTGCCAGCAGTTACGGACAGGGGGCGCGGAACACCATATATTTT	CASSYGQGARNTIYF
TRBV28	TRBJ1-6	.	.	12	TGTGCCAGCCGGTGGAGGGACTCACCCCTCCACTTT	CASRWRDSPLHF
TRBV6-1	TRBJ2-7	.	.	14	TGTGCCAGCAGTGTGGCACAGGGCAGCTACGAGCAGTACTTC	CASSVAQGSYEQYF
TRBV6-4	TRBJ2-2	many	TRBD2	14	TGTGCCAGCAGTGACGCGGGGGGCACCGGGGAGCTGTTTTTT	CASSDAGGTGELFF
TRBV5-4	TRBJ2-5	.	.	15	TGTGCCAGCAGCTCCCCCGGGACGGCCCAAGAGACCCAGTACTTC	CASSSPGTAQETQYF
TRBV5-4	TRBJ2-7	.	TRBD2	15	TGTGCCAGCAGCCCGCCGGGGGGAGGTTGGTACGAGCAGTACTTC	CASSPPGGGWYEQYF
TRBV2	TRBJ2-3	.	TRBD2	14	TGTGCCAGCAGCCCTAGCGGGGTGGCAGATACGCAGTATTTT	CASSPSGVADTQYF
TRBV6-5	TRBJ2-7	.	TRBD1	14	TGTGCCAGCAGTCAGGACAGGGATGGCTACGAGCAGTACTTC	CASSQDRDGYEQYF
TRBV19	TRBJ2-7	.	.	13	TGTGCCAGTAGTAGTTGGGATTCGTACGAGCAGTACTTC	CASSSWDSYEQYF
TRBV10-3	TRBJ2-7	.	.	13	TGTGCCATCAGTGTGGGGGACGCCTACGAGCAGTACTTC	CAISVGDAYEQYF
TRBV9	TRBJ2-3	.	TRBD1	15	TGTGCCAGCAGCGCGGGACAGTATAGCACAGATACGCAGTATTTT	CASSAGQYSTDTQYF
TRBV27	TRBJ2-1	.	.	12	TGTGCCAGCAGTTTATATCCAGACCAGCAGTTCTTC	CASSLYPDQQFF
TRBV27	TRBJ2-5	once	TRBD1	14	TGTGCCAGCAGGCCGACAGGGGGGAAAGAGACCCAGTACTTC	CASRPTGGKETQYF
TRBV10-3	TRBJ2-5	.	.	12	TGTGCCATAGGCAGGGAGGCAGAGACCCAGTACTTC	CAIGREAETQYF
TRBV10-3	TRBJ2-7	.	TRBD2	14	TGTGCCATCAGTGAGACCGGGAGGCCCTACGAGCAGTACTTC	CAISETGRPYEQYF
TRBV6-5	TRBJ2-7	.	.	14	TGTGCCAGTTCAGCTTCTGCGGGGACCTACGAGCAGTACTTC	CASSASAGTYEQYF